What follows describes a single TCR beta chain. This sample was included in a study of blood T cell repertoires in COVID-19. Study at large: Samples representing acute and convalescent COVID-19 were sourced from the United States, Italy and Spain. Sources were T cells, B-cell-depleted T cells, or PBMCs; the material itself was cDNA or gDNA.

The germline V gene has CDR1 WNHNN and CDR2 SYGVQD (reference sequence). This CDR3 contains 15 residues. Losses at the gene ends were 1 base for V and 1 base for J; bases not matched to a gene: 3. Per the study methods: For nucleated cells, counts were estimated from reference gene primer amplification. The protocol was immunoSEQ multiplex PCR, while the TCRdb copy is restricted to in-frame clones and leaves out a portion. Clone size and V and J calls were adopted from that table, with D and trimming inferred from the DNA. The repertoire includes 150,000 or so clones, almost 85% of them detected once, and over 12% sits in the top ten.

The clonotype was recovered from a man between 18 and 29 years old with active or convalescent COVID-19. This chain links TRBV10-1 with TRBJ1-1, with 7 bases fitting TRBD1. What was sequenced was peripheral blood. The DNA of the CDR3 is TGCGCCAGCAGTGAGTGGACAGGCTCGAACACTGAAGCTTTCTTT. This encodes CASSEWTGSNTEAFF.